This T cell receptor (beta chain) came from a study of cytomegalovirus exposure and HLA in healthy donors. Notes on this clone: What it recognizes is unknown.

The PCR had 60 Vbeta and 13 Jbeta primers. Repertoires were generated with immunoSEQ multiplex PCR, while TCRdb's copy carries only in-frame clones and drops some. The sample holds 95,000 to 150,000 clones; 80% are singletons and the top ten take more than 7%. Findings and caveats of the study: With DRB1 most and HLA-C fewest, TCR association rates differed between HLA loci in a later analysis.

Sequenced: PBMCs. The receptor comes from a female donor in good health and CMV-seropositive.

CDR3: CASSPSEGGGYTF. The CDR3 bases are TGTGCCAGCAGCCCTAGCGAGGGTGGTGGCTACACCTTC. V usage is TRBV7-3 and J usage is TRBJ1-2; D call uncertain. The CDR3 totals 13 residues. CDR1 and CDR2 (germline): SGHTA, FQGTGA. V gave up 5 bases and J gave up 7 bases, with 14 bases separating them.